The sequence of this TCR beta chain was determined in a study of blood T cells in healthy people across ages (dated by TCRdb to between 2014 and 2016). Background on the whole study: In model experiments, roughly one uniquely barcoded TCR beta cDNA molecule per two T cells was captured by template switching. To track age-related changes in TCR beta repertoire diversity, the study relied on deep sequencing normalized with unique cDNA molecular identifiers. The donors were split into four age groups: young (average about 15 years), middle-aged (over 35), aged (approximately 59) and long-lived (under 85). To avoid experimental bias, donors of different ages were spread randomly across the sequencing lanes. Two additional independent replicas of 1 million unique cDNA reads from the same blood draw were analyzed for two donors (one aged 18 to 30 and one aged 80 or older).

The roughly 37 donors, aged about 6 to 95 years, were systemically healthy Caucasian individuals from Russia. About 10 milliliters of peripheral blood were drawn from each donor into EDTA-treated Vacutainer tubes. Ficoll-Paque density-gradient centrifugation was used to isolate PBMCs, with at least 7 million per sample. Trizol reagent was used to extract total RNA from PBMCs, with at least 5.5 micrograms per sample. Naive CD45RAhigh/CD27high T cell percentages were measured by flow cytometry on a PBMC aliquot from every donor. Summary of the overall study and its limitations: A strong correlation was found between observed TCR beta diversity and the percentage of naive T cells measured by flow cytometry. Estimates of total diversity based on one million sequenced T cells were regarded as lower bounds and as underestimates. Because profiling used bulk unsorted PBMCs, naive and antigen-experienced compartments could not be compared conclusively. Observed TCR beta diversity per million T cells fell roughly linearly with age, and a significant reduction was already apparent by age about 43. Compared with the aged group, the long-lived group had more naive CD4+ T cells, fewer expanded clones and increased TCR diversity, a pattern suggesting age selection. Because donor CMV infection status was unknown, age-related changes in expanded clonotypes were potentially confounded.

The germline V gene supplies CDR1 MGHRA and CDR2 YSYEKL. V is cut back by 5 bases and J by 2 bases, with 7 bases in the junction unmatched. The CDR3 runs 18 residues from the cysteine to the phenylalanine. The only DNA kept is the CDR3, 54 bases in frame from the first base. This clonotype was seen at least ten times. This clone's antigen is unknown. No much larger clone exists at a distance of one base, and base qualities are not known. The library was obtained by 5' RACE. These reads were obtained on an Illumina HiSeq 2500. A second PCR of about 6 to 11 cycles was run with a J-beta primer mix and a sample-barcoded 5' primer. Each TCR beta cDNA molecule received a unique molecular identifier from a template-switch 5' adaptor carrying 12 random nucleotides. At least 2.5 million CDR3-containing paired-end reads were obtained from each sample. All of the RNA was converted into first-strand cDNA using the Mint cDNA synthesis kit, with a TRBC-specific oligonucleotide serving as the primer. After uracil-DNA glycosylase treatment, a first 18-cycle PCR used universal primers M1SS and BC2_uni_R on all cDNA. The source study handled its data this way. Normalization of each sample was performed by random selection of 1 million high-quality reads, each carrying a distinct molecular identifier. Reads with shared molecular identifiers were discarded instead of being binned into consensus sequences. MiTCR, run with a Q25 quality threshold and the strictest error-elimination algorithm, handled CDR3 identification, clonotype clustering and error correction. A nonparametric unseen species model with Euler transformation was used to estimate lower-bound total TCR beta diversity. The public reads were quality trimmed at Q25 with fastp and then assembled into clones with MiXCR by TCRdb, keeping productive beta chains. CDR3 protein sequences are deduplicated, and each keeps its most common genes and DNA. TCRdb's processing, not the authors', yielded these V and J calls. Counted in this sample were 650,000 to 700,000 distinct CDR3 sequences; about 30% of them appeared once. Approximately 15% of the sample lies in the top ten.

This TCR was recovered from a woman older than 75 in good health. Donor details come from another sample of the same person, matched by shared clones. The chain uses TRBV4-1 and TRBJ2-3; 16 junctional bases match TRBD2. The sequenced material came from blood. The nucleotide sequence is given as TGCGCCAGCAGCTCGGGACTAGCGGGGGGGCACATCACAGATACGCAGTATTTT. Its translation reads: CASSSGLAGGHITDTQYF.